The 4 T cell receptor beta chains in this list originate from one sample, sequenced in a study of post-analysis software for immune sequencing data. Regarding the study as a whole: Compared with controls, patients had more of roughly five TRBV segments, including TRBV5-6, TRBV5-1 and TRBV20-1.

These receptors' targets are unknown. Libraries were made from TCR beta cDNA, and they carried unique molecular identifiers. In TCRdb, the PCR reads were re-called with MiXCR into one record per CDR3 protein. The sample contains 400,000 to 500,000 distinct CDR3 sequences, 30% to 45% of which appear only once. Sequencing input: blood. Receptors were obtained from a girl aged 2 to 10 with multiple sclerosis.

The genes are TRBV15 and TRBJ2-1, with 7 bases identical to TRBD2. Germline V gene data show CDR1 as LNHNV and CDR2 as YYDKDF (reference sequence). After removal of 0 bases from V and 7 bases from J, the junction contained 3 bases not matched to a gene. This CDR3 spans 14 amino acids. CDR3 DNA sequence: TGTGCCACCAGCAGAGATCCGGGGGGAAATGAGCAGTTCTTC. The encoded protein is CATSRDPGGNEQFF.

This clonotype was counted a few times. The V gene is TRBV20-1, the J gene TRBJ2-1, with D possibly matching TRBD2 (5 bases). CDR3 length equals 18 residues. Germline lookup yields CDR1 DFQATT and CDR2 SNEGSKA (reference sequence). V shed 3 bases and J shed 4 bases, with 25 bases lying between them. CDR3 in amino acids: CSASPSRRGSGLYNEQFF. As DNA, the CDR3 is TGCAGTGCTAGCCCTTCCCGCCGTGGGAGCGGCCTTTACAATGAGCAGTTCTTC.

This clonotype was seen a few times. The chain links TRBV5-1 to TRBJ2-1; 8 bases map to TRBD1. V lost 0 bases, J lost 4 bases, and 0 bases stayed unmatched. CDR1 is SGHRS and CDR2 is YFSETQ in the germline V gene. The length of the CDR3 is 14 residues. The CDR3 reads CASSLDRGYNEQFF. As DNA, the CDR3 is TGCGCCAGCAGCTTGGACAGGGGGTACAATGAGCAGTTCTTC.

The chain has TRBV28 and TRBJ2-5, with D hard to call. V was shortened by 5 bases and J by 0 bases, with 13 bases between the two germline ends. This CDR3 region has 15 residues. CDR1 and CDR2 from the germline V gene are MDHEN and SYDVKM. CDR3 bases: TGTGCCAGCAGTCTTTGGATCGAGTACCAAGAGACCCAGTACTTC. Encoded protein: CASSLWIEYQETQYF.